These 20 T cell receptor beta chains were sequenced from one sample in a study of blood T cell repertoires in COVID-19. Assay used: immunoSEQ multiplex PCR; TCRdb lists only in-frame clones, some missing. This sample has about 120,000 clones; roughly 87% occur once, and the top ten carry about a tenth. The specimen sequenced was peripheral blood. The receptors were sampled from a man older than 75 with acute or convalescent COVID-19.

The chain employs TRBV29-1 and TRBJ1-2; TRBD1 might be the D (5 bases). Germline V gene data show CDR1 as SQVTM and CDR2 as ANQGSEA. V lost 3 bases and J 4 bases, leaving 12 bases between the germline ends. The CDR3 extends over 13 amino acids. CDR3 in amino acids: CSVEGAGPYGYTF. The CDR3 coding sequence is TGCAGCGTTGAGGGCGCAGGGCCCTATGGCTACACCTTC.

The V and J genes are TRBV6-5 and TRBJ2-3; D uncertain. Germline V CDR1 and CDR2: MNHEY, SVGAGI. V lost 8 bases and J 5 bases, leaving 8 bases between the germline ends. The CDR3 runs 11 residues. The CDR3 region has the DNA TGTGCCAGCGCATCGGTAGATACGCAGTATTTT. It encodes CASASVDTQYF.

CDR3 amino acids: CASSPDTSYEQYF. Here the CDR3 DNA reads TGTGCCAGCAGCCCTGACACATCCTACGAGCAGTACTTC. This chain uses TRBV7-8 with TRBJ2-7; D call uncertain. This CDR3 contains 13 residues. The germline gives CDR1 SGHVS, CDR2 FQNEAQ. V shed 5 bases and J shed 1 base, with 9 bases lying between them.

V usage is TRBV30 and J usage is TRBJ1-2; 12 nucleotides align to TRBD1. V was pared by 5 bases and J by 8 bases, with 6 bases of the junction left unmatched. The germline CDR1 and CDR2 sequences are GTSNPN and SVGIG (reference sequence). The length of the CDR3 is 13 residues. This CDR3 is CAWAGQGALGYTF. As DNA, the CDR3 is TGTGCCTGGGCGGGACAGGGGGCGCTGGGCTACACCTTC.

This clone has just one count. This sequence joins TRBV6-5 and TRBJ1-1; D gene unclear. Germline V gene sequence: CDR1 MNHEY, CDR2 SVGAGI. The CDR3 has 12 amino acids. V was clipped by 5 bases and J by 5 bases, with 9 bases between them. Here the CDR3 DNA reads TGTGCCAGCAGTCCCAGACAAACTGAAGCTTTCTTT. It yields the protein CASSPRQTEAFF.

The chain uses TRBV14 and TRBJ1-2, with TRBD1 matching 8 bases. J gave up 3 bases and V 1 base, and 7 bases lay outside the gene matches. Germline lookup yields CDR1 SGHDN and CDR2 FVKESK. There are 16 residues in the CDR3. CDR3 amino acids: CASSQGWPGGDYGYTF. CDR3 bases: TGTGCCAGCAGCCAAGGGTGGCCAGGGGGCGACTATGGCTACACCTTC.

The CDR3 loop is CASSIVGLDTQYF. The CDR3 nucleotides read TGTGCCAGTAGTATAGTCGGTTTAGATACGCAGTATTTT. The chain has TRBV19 and TRBJ2-3; D is unresolved. The CDR3 runs 13 residues. The germline V gene encodes CDR1 LNHDA and CDR2 SQIVND (reference sequence). Between the trimmed V and J ends, which lost 1 base and 5 bases, there was a span of 7 bases.

This sequence joins TRBV28 and TRBJ1-5; no clear D. This CDR3 spans 14 amino acids. The V gene's germline CDR1 is MDHEN and CDR2 SYDVKM. Trimming left V 3 bases short and J 5 bases short, with 11 bases between. CDR3 region: CASSFSTGDQPQHF. CDR3 bases: TGTGCCAGCAGTTTCTCGACGGGAGATCAGCCCCAGCATTTT.

V usage is TRBV15 and J usage is TRBJ1-5; tentatively, D is TRBD1 (5 bases). Between the trimmed V and J ends, which lost 1 base and 5 bases, there was a span of 9 bases. Germline loops: CDR1 LNHNV, CDR2 YYDKDF (reference sequence). The CDR3 is made up of 14 amino acids. CDR3 in amino acids: CATSRGGLYQPQHF. CDR3 bases: TGTGCCACCAGCAGAGGGGGCTTATATCAGCCCCAGCATTTT.

The chain carries TRBV3-1 (or the pseudogene TRBV3-2) and TRBJ2-1, with D perhaps TRBD2 (5 bases). Looked up from germline, CDR1 is LGHDT and CDR2 is YNNKEL (reference sequence). The germline V and J ends were trimmed by 0 bases and 5 bases, with 11 bases remaining between them. This CDR3 contains 15 residues. The CDR3 reads CASSQDLDFDNEQFF. The CDR3 nucleotides are TGTGCCAGCAGCCAAGATCTGGACTTTGACAATGAGCAGTTCTTC.

The chain has TRBV10-1 and TRBJ2-2, with TRBD2 as a possible D gene (5 bases). CDR3 length equals 12 residues. CDR1 and CDR2 (germline): WNHNN, SYGVQD (reference sequence). Deletions cut 7 bases from V and 4 bases from J, with 7 bases between. CDR3 protein: CASNRGTGELFF. As DNA, the CDR3 is TGCGCCAGCAATCGGGGCACCGGGGAGCTGTTTTTT.

The DNA of the CDR3 is TGTGCCAGCAGTTTCCGGCTCGCGGATGGCTACACCTTC. Residues: CASSFRLADGYTF. The chain joins TRBV12-3 or TRBV12-4 to TRBJ1-2, with unresolved D. This CDR3 contains 13 residues. V gave up 3 bases and J gave up 6 bases, with 11 bases separating them.

This clone was detected once. The V gene is TRBV7-9, the J gene TRBJ2-1; D ambiguous. V was cut by 4 bases and J by 7 bases, with 11 bases left in between. The germline CDR1 and CDR2 sequences are SEHNR and FQNEAQ (reference sequence). CDR3 length equals 13 residues. CDR3 coding DNA: TGTGCCAGCAGCTATGGGCCCCAGAATGAGCAGTTCTTC. Amino acids: CASSYGPQNEQFF.

The CDR3 loop is CASSFGTDTDTQYF. The CDR3 DNA is TGTGCCAGCAGCTTCGGGACAGACACAGATACGCAGTATTTT. V usage is TRBV7-2 and J usage is TRBJ2-3; 7 bases map to TRBD1. Trimming at V came to 3 bases and at J to 2 bases, leaving 2 bases not matched to a gene. Germline CDR1 SGHTA, CDR2 FQGNSA. This CDR3 is built from 14 residues. Full variable domain (outside the CDR3, taken from reference TRBV7-2 and TRBJ2-3): GAGVSQSPSNKVTEKGKDVELRCDPISGHTALYWYRQSLGQGLEFLIYFQGNSAPDKSGLPSDRFSAERTGGSVSTLTIQRTQQEDSAVYLCASSFGTDTDTQYFGPGTRLTVL.

The rearrangement joins TRBV9 to TRBJ1-3, with D maybe TRBD1 (5 bases). Trimming stripped 0 bases from V and 2 bases from J, with 6 bases between. The CDR3 contains 14 residues. Germline V gives CDR1 SGDLS, CDR2 YYNGEE. The CDR3 DNA reads as TGTGCCAGCAGCGTAGGGGGGGCTGGAAACACCATATATTTT. It encodes CASSVGGAGNTIYF.

A single count supports this clone. V usage is TRBV27 and J usage is TRBJ1-5, with TRBD1 identical over 10 bases. Germline CDR1 and CDR2: MNHEY and SMNVEV (reference sequence). Losses at the gene ends were 5 bases for V and 10 bases for J; bases not matched to a gene: 11. The CDR3 sequence is 15 residues long. DNA of the CDR3: TGTGCCAGCAGTCCCTATGGACAGGGGGTAGGCCCCCAGCATTTT. It yields the protein CASSPYGQGVGPQHF.

The J gene is TRBJ1-1, the V gene TRBV6-7; 8 nucleotides line up with TRBD1. TRBV6-7 is an ORF for which the function is uncertain. This CDR3 is built from 17 residues. With 3 bases clipped from V and 1 base from J, the junction kept 10 bases outside the gene matches. CDR3 nucleotides: TGTGCCAGCAGTTATTCCCGGACAGGGATCGAGAACACTGAAGCTTTCTTT. Amino acid sequence: CASSYSRTGIENTEAFF.

This sequence joins TRBV11-2 and TRBJ2-5; TRBD2 is a possible D gene (6 bases). The CDR3 sequence is 14 residues long. The germline gives CDR1 SGHAT, CDR2 FQNNGV. V gave up 3 bases and J gave up 5 bases, with 13 bases separating them. This CDR3 reads CASSLGGFLETQYF. DNA of the CDR3: TGTGCCAGCAGCTTGGGGGGATTTTTGGAGACCCAGTACTTC.

The chain has TRBV7-2 and TRBJ1-1; D perhaps matches TRBD1 (5 bases). Germline lookup yields CDR1 SGHTA and CDR2 FQGNSA. The length of the CDR3 is 13 residues. Trimming removed 7 bases at V and 4 bases at J, with 13 bases between. In nucleotides, the CDR3 is TGTGCCAGCATCCCGGGGGTGGGCACTGAAGCTTTCTTT. Its translation is CASIPGVGTEAFF. The full variable domain, in which reference TRBV7-2 and TRBJ1-1 provide the parts outside the CDR3, is GAGVSQSPSNKVTEKGKDVELRCDPISGHTALYWYRQSLGQGLEFLIYFQGNSAPDKSGLPSDRFSAERTGGSVSTLTIQRTQQEDSAVYLCASIPGVGTEAFFGQGTRLTVV.

The chain has TRBV3-1 (or the pseudogene TRBV3-2) and TRBJ2-5; TRBD2 matches at 11 bases. Germline V gene lookup returns CDR1 LGHDT and CDR2 YNNKEL (reference sequence). The CDR3 contains 17 residues. Losses at the gene ends were 0 bases for V and 5 bases for J; bases not matched to a gene: 8. DNA for the CDR3: TGTGCCAGCAGCCAAGATGTTGGGACTAGCGGACGGGAGACCCAGTACTTC. This encodes CASSQDVGTSGRETQYF.